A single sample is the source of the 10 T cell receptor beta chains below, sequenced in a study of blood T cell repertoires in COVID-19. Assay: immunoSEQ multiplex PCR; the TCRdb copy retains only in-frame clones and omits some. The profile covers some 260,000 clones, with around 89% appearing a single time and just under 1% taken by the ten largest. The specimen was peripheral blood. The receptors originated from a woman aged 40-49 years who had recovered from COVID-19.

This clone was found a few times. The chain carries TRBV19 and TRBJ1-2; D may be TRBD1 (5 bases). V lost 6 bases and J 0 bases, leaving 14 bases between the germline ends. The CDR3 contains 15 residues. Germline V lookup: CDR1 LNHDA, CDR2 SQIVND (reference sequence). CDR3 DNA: TGTGCCAGTAGACCCCAGGGCGGAACTAACTATGGCTACACCTTC. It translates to CASRPQGGTNYGYTF.

CDR3 coding DNA: TGCGCCAGCAGCTTAGTGGAGGACACTGAAGCTTTCTTT. Residues: CASSLVEDTEAFF. The V and J genes are TRBV5-1 and TRBJ1-1, with D uncertain. This CDR3 has 13 residues. The germline V gene encodes CDR1 SGHRS and CDR2 YFSETQ. V shed 2 bases and J shed 3 bases, with 8 bases lying between them. Using reference TRBV5-1 and TRBJ1-1 for the parts outside the CDR3, the full variable domain is KAGVTQTPRYLIKTRGQQVTLSCSPISGHRSVSWYQQTPGQGLQFLFEYFSETQRNKGNFPGRFSGRQFSNSRSEMNVSTLELGDSALYLCASSLVEDTEAFFGQGTRLTVV.

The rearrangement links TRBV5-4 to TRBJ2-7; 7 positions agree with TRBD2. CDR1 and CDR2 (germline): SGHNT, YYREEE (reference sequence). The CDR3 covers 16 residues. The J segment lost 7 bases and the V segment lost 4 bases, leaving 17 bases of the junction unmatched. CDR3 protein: CASSPSRSAGVREQYF. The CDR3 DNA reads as TGTGCCAGCAGCCCCTCACGGTCGGCGGGAGTCCGGGAGCAGTACTTC. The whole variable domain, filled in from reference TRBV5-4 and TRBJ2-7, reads ETGVTQSPTHLIKTRGQQVTLRCSSQSGHNTVSWYQQALGQGPQFIFQYYREEENGRGNFPPRFSGLQFPNYSSELNVNALELDDSALYLCASSPSRSAGVREQYFGPGTRLTVT.

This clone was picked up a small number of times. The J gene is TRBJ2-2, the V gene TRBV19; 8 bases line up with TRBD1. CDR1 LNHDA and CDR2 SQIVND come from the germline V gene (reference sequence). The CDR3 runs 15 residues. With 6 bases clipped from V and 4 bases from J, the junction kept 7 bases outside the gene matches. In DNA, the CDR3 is TGTGCCAGTAGACCAACCACAGGGGGCACCGGGGAGCTGTTTTTT. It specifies CASRPTTGGTGELFF.

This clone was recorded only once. The chain's CDR3 is CASPPIAGGPTDTQYF. DNA for the CDR3: TGTGCCAGCCCGCCCATAGCGGGAGGGCCGACAGATACGCAGTATTTT. This chain links TRBV28 with TRBJ2-3, with TRBD2 identical over 11 bases. The CDR3 consists of 16 residues. The germline V gene encodes CDR1 MDHEN and CDR2 SYDVKM. V dropped 8 bases and J dropped 3; count of bases not matched to a gene: 10.

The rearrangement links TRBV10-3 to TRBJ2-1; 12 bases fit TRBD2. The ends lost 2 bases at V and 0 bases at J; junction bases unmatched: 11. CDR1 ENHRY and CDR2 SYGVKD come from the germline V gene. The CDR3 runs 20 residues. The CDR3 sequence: CAISEDGLAGPAISYNEQFF. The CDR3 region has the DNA TGTGCCATCAGTGAGGACGGACTAGCGGGGCCCGCAATCTCCTACAATGAGCAGTTCTTC.

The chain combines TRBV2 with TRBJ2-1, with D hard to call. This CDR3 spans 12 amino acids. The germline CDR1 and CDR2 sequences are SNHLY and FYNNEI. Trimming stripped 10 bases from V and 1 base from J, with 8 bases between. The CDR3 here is CATPGSYNEQFF. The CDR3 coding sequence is TGTGCCACCCCCGGGTCCTACAATGAGCAGTTCTTC. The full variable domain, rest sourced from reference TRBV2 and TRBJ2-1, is EPEVTQTPSHQVTQMGQEVILRCVPISNHLYFYWYRQILGQKVEFLVSFYNNEISEKSEIFDDQFSVERPDGSNFTLKIRSTKLEDSAMYFCATPGSYNEQFFGPGTRLTVL.

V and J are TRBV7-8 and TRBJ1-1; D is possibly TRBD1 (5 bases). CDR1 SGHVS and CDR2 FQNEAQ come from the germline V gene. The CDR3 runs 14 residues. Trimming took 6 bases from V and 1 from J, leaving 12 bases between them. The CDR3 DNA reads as TGTGCCAGCAGTAGACAGAGCTCGAACACTGAAGCTTTCTTT. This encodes CASSRQSSNTEAFF.

The CDR3: CASSPSGTGGAGYGYTF. The CDR3 coding sequence is TGTGCCAGCAGCCCCTCCGGGACAGGGGGCGCTGGCTATGGCTACACCTTC. This rearrangement joins TRBV7-2 to TRBJ1-2; 12 nucleotides line up with TRBD1. V trimming: 5 bases; J trimming: 4 bases; junction bases outside the gene matches: 11. The CDR3 extends over 17 amino acids. Germline V CDR1 and CDR2: SGHTA, FQGNSA.

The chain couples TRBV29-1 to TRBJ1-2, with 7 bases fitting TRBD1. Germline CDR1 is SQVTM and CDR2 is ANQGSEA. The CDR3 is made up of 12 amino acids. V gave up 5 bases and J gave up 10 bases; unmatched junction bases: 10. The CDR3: CSVQGQPGAYTF. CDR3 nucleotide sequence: TGCAGCGTTCAGGGACAGCCCGGGGCCTACACCTTC. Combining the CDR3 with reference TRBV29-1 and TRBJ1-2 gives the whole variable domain SAVISQKPSRDICQRGTSLTIQCQVDSQVTMMFWYRQQPGQSLTLIATANQGSEATYESGFVIDKFPISRPNLTFSTLTVSNMSPEDSSIYLCSVQGQPGAYTFGSGTRLTVV.